This T cell receptor (beta chain) was sequenced for a study of blood T cell repertoires in COVID-19. As for the study in general: The United States, Italy and Spain provided the acute and convalescent COVID-19 samples. T cells, B-cell-depleted T cells, or PBMCs supplied cDNA or gDNA.

This clone was seen more than once but under ten times. The same CDR3 is also encoded by other DNA sequences in this sample. As processed by the authors: Nucleated cell counts were estimated from reference gene primer amplification. Here immunoSEQ multiplex PCR was the method, and the copy in TCRdb shows in-frame clones only, minus some. V and J calls and clone size come straight from that table; D and trimming were deduced from the DNA. This repertoire shows some 80,000 clones, more than 60% found once; its top ten account for around 21%. Germline V gene lookup returns CDR1 SGHAT and CDR2 FQNNGV. The CDR3 spans 15 residues. The V gene end was trimmed by 4 bases and the J gene end by 6 bases; junction bases not matched to a gene: 5.

The chain couples TRBV11-2 to TRBJ2-2, with 10 bases aligning to TRBD2. The sequenced material came from peripheral blood. This TCR was recovered from a woman older than 75 with active or convalescent COVID-19. CDR3 nucleotide sequence: TGTGCCAGCAGCTGGACTAGCGGCGAGGCCGGGGAGCTGTTTTTT. Translated: CASSWTSGEAGELFF.